Listed below are T cell receptor beta chains from one sample, sequenced in a study of beta chain features in type 1 diabetes. Assay used: immunoSEQ multiplex PCR; TCRdb lists only in-frame clones, some missing. The table includes a few hundred thousand clones, over 8.5% detected once. The sequencing input was central memory CD4+ T cells from blood. Receptor source: a man aged 25 to 40 with type 1 diabetes. CDR3s include the opening cysteine and the closing phenylalanine or tryptophan. D genes are given only for firm matches. The size of a clone is reported for some rows only, either as once, few or many, or as a class for expanded clones.

j_call clone_size cdr3_length d_call v_call cdr3_aa cdr3_nt
TRBJ2-3 - 14 - TRBV18 CASSPSRSTDTQYF TGTGCCAGCTCACCGTCCAGAAGCACAGATACGCAGTATTTT
TRBJ2-5 few 14 TRBD1 TRBV5-4 CASSWTGNQETQYF TGTGCCAGCAGCTGGACAGGAAACCAAGAGACCCAGTACTTC
TRBJ1-1 - 13 - TRBV5-1 CAFRQNPNTEAFF TGCGCCTTCCGACAGAACCCGAACACTGAAGCTTTCTTT
TRBJ2-7 - 14 TRBD1 TRBV5-5 CASRGTGGSYEQYF TGTGCCAGCAGGGGGACAGGGGGCTCCTACGAGCAGTACTTC
TRBJ1-5 many 16 - TRBV7-2 CASSLRAARENQPQHF TGTGCCAGCAGCTTACGGGCCGCACGGGAGAATCAGCCCCAGCATTTT
TRBJ2-1 few 14 - TRBV4-1 CASSPSPEWREQFF TGCGCCAGCAGCCCCTCACCCGAATGGAGGGAGCAGTTCTTC
TRBJ1-2 - 16 - TRBV16 CASSHTSGAHSGGYTF TGTGCCAGCAGCCATACCTCCGGGGCACATTCGGGGGGCTACACCTTC
TRBJ2-1 - 16 TRBD2 TRBV11-3 CASSLAGTSDGNEQFF TGTGCCAGCAGCTTAGCCGGGACTAGCGACGGGAATGAGCAGTTCTTC
TRBJ2-5 - 14 - TRBV7-7 CASSFQSGQETQYF TGTGCTAGCAGCTTCCAATCAGGGCAAGAGACCCAGTACTTC
TRBJ1-2 few 14 TRBD1 TRBV7-3 CASSADRGGYGYTF TGTGCCAGCAGCGCTGACAGGGGTGGCTATGGCTACACCTTC
TRBJ1-1 - 14 - TRBV28 CASSEGGRVTEAFF TGTGCCAGCAGTGAAGGGGGGCGGGTCACTGAAGCTTTCTTT
TRBJ1-2 - 16 TRBD1 TRBV10-3 CAISEQKAGGYYGYTF TGTGCCATCAGTGAACAGAAAGCAGGGGGCTACTATGGCTACACCTTC
TRBJ1-5 few 14 - TRBV27 CASSFNFPNQPQHF TGTGCCAGCAGTTTTAACTTCCCAAATCAGCCCCAGCATTTT
TRBJ1-2 - 12 - TRBV2 CASSGDGYGYTF TGTGCCAGCAGTGGGGACGGGTATGGCTACACCTTC
TRBJ2-3 few 15 TRBD2 TRBV6-5 CAISDSLAGADTQYF TGTGCCATCAGTGACTCCCTAGCGGGAGCAGATACGCAGTATTTT
TRBJ2-5 - 12 - TRBV30 CAWSVLSETQYF TGTGCCTGGAGTGTACTTTCGGAGACCCAGTACTTC
TRBJ1-1 - 14 - TRBV28 CAHKKGLANTEAFF TGTGCCCATAAGAAGGGGTTGGCGAACACTGAAGCTTTCTTT
TRBJ1-4 - 13 - TRBV28 CAAIGSPNEKLFF TGTGCCGCCATTGGGTCTCCTAATGAAAAACTGTTTTTT
TRBJ2-5 - 14 - TRBV18 CASSTTDSWETQYF TGTGCCAGCTCAACGACCGACTCCTGGGAGACCCAGTACTTC